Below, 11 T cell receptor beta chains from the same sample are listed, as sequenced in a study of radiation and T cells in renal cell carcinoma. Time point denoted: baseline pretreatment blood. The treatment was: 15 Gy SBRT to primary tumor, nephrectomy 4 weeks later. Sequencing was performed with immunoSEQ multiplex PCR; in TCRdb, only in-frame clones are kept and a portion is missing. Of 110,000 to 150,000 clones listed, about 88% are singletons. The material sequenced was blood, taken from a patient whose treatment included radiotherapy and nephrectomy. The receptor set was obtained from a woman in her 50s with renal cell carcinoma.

CDR3 amino acids: CASSPTANTGELFF. The CDR3 DNA sequence: TGTGCCAGCTCACCGACGGCGAACACCGGGGAGCTGTTTTTT. This chain links TRBV18 with TRBJ2-2; no clear D gene. Germline V gives CDR1 KGHSH, CDR2 LQKENI. This CDR3 region has 14 residues. V lost 3 bases and J lost 0, with 5 bases in between.

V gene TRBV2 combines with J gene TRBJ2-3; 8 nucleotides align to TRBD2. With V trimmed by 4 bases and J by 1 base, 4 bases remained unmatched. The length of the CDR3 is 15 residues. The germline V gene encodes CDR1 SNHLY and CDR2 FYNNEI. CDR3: CASSGSTSGTDTQYF. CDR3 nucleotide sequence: TGTGCCAGCAGTGGTTCGACTAGCGGCACAGATACGCAGTATTTT.

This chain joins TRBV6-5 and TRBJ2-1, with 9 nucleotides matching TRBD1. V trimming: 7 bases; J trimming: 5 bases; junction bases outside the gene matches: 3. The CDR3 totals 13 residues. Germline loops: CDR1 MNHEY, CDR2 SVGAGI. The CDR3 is CASTDRGDNEQFF. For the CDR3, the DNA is TGTGCCAGCACCGACAGGGGGGACAATGAGCAGTTCTTC.

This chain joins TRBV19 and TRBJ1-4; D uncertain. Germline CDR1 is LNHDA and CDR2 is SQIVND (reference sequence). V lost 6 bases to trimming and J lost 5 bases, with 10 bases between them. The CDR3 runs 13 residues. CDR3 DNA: TGTGCCAGTAGGGACCGAATGAATGAAAAACTGTTTTTT. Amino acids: CASRDRMNEKLFF.

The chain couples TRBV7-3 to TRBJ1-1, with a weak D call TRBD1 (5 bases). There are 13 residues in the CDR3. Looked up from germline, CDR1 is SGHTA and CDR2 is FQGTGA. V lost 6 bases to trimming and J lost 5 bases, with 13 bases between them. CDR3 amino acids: CASRSLGGTEAFF. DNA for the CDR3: TGTGCCAGCAGGTCCCTCGGGGGAACTGAAGCTTTCTTT.

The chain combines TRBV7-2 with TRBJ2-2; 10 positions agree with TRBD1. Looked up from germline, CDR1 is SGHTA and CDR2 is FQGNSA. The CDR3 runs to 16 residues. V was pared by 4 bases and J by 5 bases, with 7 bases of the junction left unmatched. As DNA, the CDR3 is TGTGCCAGCAGCTACCGGGACAGGGGTGGGACCGGGGAGCTGTTTTTT. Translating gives CASSYRDRGGTGELFF.

The CDR3 DNA sequence: TGTGCCAGCAGCTACGACAGCTACGAGCAGTACTTC. The encoded protein is CASSYDSYEQYF. This chain joins TRBV5-4 and TRBJ2-7, with a tentative D call TRBD1 (5 bases). This CDR3 comprises 12 residues. V gave up 3 bases and J gave up 3 bases, with 7 bases separating them. Germline V gene lookup returns CDR1 SGHNT and CDR2 YYREEE (reference sequence).

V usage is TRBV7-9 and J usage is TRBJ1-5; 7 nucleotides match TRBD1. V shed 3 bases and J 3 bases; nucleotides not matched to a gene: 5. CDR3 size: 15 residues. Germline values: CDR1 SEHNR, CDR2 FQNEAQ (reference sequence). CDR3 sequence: CASSFLGQPNQPQHF. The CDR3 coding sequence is TGTGCCAGCAGCTTTCTGGGACAGCCCAATCAGCCCCAGCATTTT. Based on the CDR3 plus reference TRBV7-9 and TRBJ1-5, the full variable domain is DTGVSQNPRHKITKRGQNVTFRCDPISEHNRLYWYRQTLGQGPEFLTYFQNEAQLEKSRLLSDRFSAERPKGSFSTLEIQRTEQGDSAMYLCASSFLGQPNQPQHFGDGTRLSIL.

CDR3 residues: CASSNSGGVYNEQFF. CDR3 bases: TGTGCCAGCAGTAATAGCGGGGGGGTTTACAATGAGCAGTTCTTC. The rearrangement links TRBV7-2 to TRBJ2-1; 11 positions agree with TRBD2. This CDR3 spans 15 amino acids. Germline loops: CDR1 SGHTA, CDR2 FQGNSA. The V and J ends lost 6 bases and 4 bases, in that order; junction bases with no gene match: 5.

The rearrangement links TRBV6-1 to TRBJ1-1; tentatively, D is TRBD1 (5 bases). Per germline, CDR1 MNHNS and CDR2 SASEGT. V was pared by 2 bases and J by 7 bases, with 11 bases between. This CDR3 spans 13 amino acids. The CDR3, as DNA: TGTGCCAGCAGTGAACGGGGGTGGGGTGAAGCTTTCTTT. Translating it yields CASSERGWGEAFF.

CDR3 in DNA: TGTGCCAGCAGCCCATTCAGACAGGGGGTTGACTACGAGCAGTACTTC. Protein product: CASSPFRQGVDYEQYF. The chain combines TRBV7-2 with TRBJ2-7, with 9 positions matching TRBD1. Looked up from germline, CDR1 is SGHTA and CDR2 is FQGNSA. This CDR3 spans 16 amino acids. The V segment lost 5 bases and the J segment 3 bases; nucleotides outside the gene matches: 11. Full variable domain (rest looked up from reference TRBV7-2 and TRBJ2-7): GAGVSQSPSNKVTEKGKDVELRCDPISGHTALYWYRQSLGQGLEFLIYFQGNSAPDKSGLPSDRFSAERTGGSVSTLTIQRTQQEDSAVYLCASSPFRQGVDYEQYFGPGTRLTVT.